This entry lists 27 T cell receptor beta chains sequenced from one sample in a study of cytomegalovirus exposure and HLA in healthy donors. The PCR made use of 60 Vbeta and 13 Jbeta primers. The table came from immunoSEQ multiplex PCR; TCRdb's copy has only in-frame clones and leaves some out. Of under 130,000 clones listed, about four fifths are singletons. Sequences were obtained from PBMCs. Source of these receptors: a man aged 35 to 55 in good health and CMV-seronegative.

The chain is built from TRBV7-9 and TRBJ1-2, with TRBD1 as a possible D gene (5 bases). This CDR3 region has 12 residues. V lost 3 bases, J lost 5 bases, and 7 bases lay in between. CDR1 SEHNR and CDR2 FQNEAQ come from the germline V gene (reference sequence). The chain's CDR3 is CASSFGGYGYTF. CDR3 DNA sequence: TGTGCCAGCAGCTTTGGGGGGTATGGCTACACCTTC.

This rearrangement joins TRBV29-1 to TRBJ2-2; D is perhaps TRBD2 (6 bases). V lost 3 bases and J lost 3, with 8 bases in between. Germline lookup yields CDR1 SQVTM and CDR2 ANQGSEA. This CDR3 has 13 amino acids. CDR3 sequence: CSVEGLYTGELFF. CDR3 bases: TGCAGCGTTGAGGGACTTTACACCGGGGAGCTGTTTTTT.

The genes are TRBV4-3 and TRBJ2-5; no clear D gene. V lost 4 bases, J lost 4 bases, and 10 bases lay in between. The CDR3 contains 13 residues. Germline V gene lookup returns CDR1 LGHNA and CDR2 YSLEER. The CDR3 sequence is CASSRRVGETQYF. The CDR3 bases are TGCGCCAGCAGCCGTCGGGTCGGAGAGACCCAGTACTTC.

The chain is built from TRBV2 and TRBJ1-2; the match to TRBD1 covers 7 bases. The CDR3 has 15 amino acids. Germline CDR1 reads SNHLY; CDR2 reads FYNNEI. With V trimmed by 5 bases and J by 4 bases, 10 bases remained unmatched. The chain's CDR3 is CASSPDRDSIYGYTF. CDR3 bases: TGTGCCAGCAGTCCAGACAGGGACAGCATCTATGGCTACACCTTC.

The rearrangement joins TRBV2 to TRBJ2-7; 7 bases agree with TRBD1. The CDR3 loop spans 12 amino acids. Germline CDR1 is SNHLY and CDR2 is FYNNEI. The junction had 4 bases not matched to a gene; V was cut back by 6 bases and J by 5 bases. The CDR3, as DNA: TGTGCCAGCAGCCAGGGGGTAAACGAGCAGTACTTC. Translation gives CASSQGVNEQYF.

This chain joins TRBV6-6 and TRBJ2-2; 7 bases are a match to TRBD2. Per germline, CDR1 MNHNY and CDR2 SVGAGI (reference sequence). J gave up 2 bases and V 5 bases, and 2 bases lay outside the gene matches. There are 14 residues in the CDR3. Here the CDR3 DNA reads TGTGCCAGCAGTCGGGACTATAACACCGGGGAGCTGTTTTTT. This codes for CASSRDYNTGELFF.

V and J are TRBV5-6 and TRBJ2-7; 8 nucleotides match TRBD1. V lost 4 bases, J lost 5 bases, and 5 bases stayed unmatched. The CDR3 length is 13 residues. Per the germline V gene, CDR1 is SGHDT and CDR2 is YYEEEE. CDR3 nucleotides: TGTGCCAGCAGCATATGGACAGGGCACGAGCAGTACTTC. Its protein is CASSIWTGHEQYF.

This chain links TRBV27 with TRBJ2-1; D might be TRBD2 (6 bases). The germline gives CDR1 MNHEY, CDR2 SMNVEV (reference sequence). This CDR3 comprises 14 residues. Trimming removed 3 bases from V and 6 bases from J, with 12 bases in between. The CDR3 sequence is CASSLWQGGNEQFF. The CDR3 DNA is TGTGCCAGCAGTTTGTGGCAGGGAGGCAATGAGCAGTTCTTC.

V gene TRBV11-3 combines with J gene TRBJ2-4, with 9 positions matching TRBD1. The CDR3 extends over 17 amino acids. Germline V lookup: CDR1 SGHNT, CDR2 YENEEA. The junction had 10 bases not matched to a gene; V was cut back by 1 base and J by 6 bases. In DNA, the CDR3 is TGTGCCAGCAGCTTAGCGAGGGGGACAGGGCTCCCAAACATTCAGTACTTC. This translates into CASSLARGTGLPNIQYF.

This clone has only a few counts. The rearrangement joins TRBV6-6 to TRBJ2-2, with D hard to call. Germline V gene lookup returns CDR1 MNHNY and CDR2 SVGAGI (reference sequence). Trimming removed 4 bases from V and 1 base from J, with 7 bases in between. The CDR3 totals 14 residues. CDR3: CASSSELNTGELFF. DNA for the CDR3: TGTGCCAGCAGTTCCGAACTGAACACCGGGGAGCTGTTTTTT.

V is TRBV9 and J is TRBJ2-1; 15 bases match TRBD2. The germline V gene encodes CDR1 SGDLS and CDR2 YYNGEE. V gave up 3 bases and J gave up 0 bases; unmatched junction bases: 4. The CDR3 sequence is 18 residues long. Here the CDR3 DNA reads TGTGCCAGCAGCGGCGGGACTAGCGGGGGGAGCTCCTACAATGAGCAGTTCTTC. It specifies CASSGGTSGGSSYNEQFF. Together with reference TRBV9 and TRBJ2-1, the CDR3 gives the full variable domain: DSGVTQTPKHLITATGQRVTLRCSPRSGDLSVYWYQQSLDQGLQFLIQYYNGEERAKGNILERFSAQQFPDLHSELNLSSLELGDSALYFCASSGGTSGGSSYNEQFFGPGTRLTVL.

The chain employs TRBV5-1 and TRBJ2-3; TRBD2 matches at 8 bases. The germline gives CDR1 SGHRS, CDR2 YFSETQ. The CDR3 is 16 amino acids. V lost 4 bases to trimming and J lost 5 bases; unmatched junction nucleotides: 12. In DNA form, the CDR3 reads TGCGCCAGCAGCGAGACTACAGCGGGAGTTAGAGATACGCAGTATTTT. It translates to CASSETTAGVRDTQYF.

The gene calls are TRBV13 and TRBJ2-7; unclear D gene. The germline V gene encodes CDR1 PRHDT and CDR2 FYEKMQ (reference sequence). Trimming left V 5 bases short and J 0 bases short, with 11 bases between. CDR3 length: 14 amino acids. The CDR3 here is CASSPPEISYEQYF. CDR3 DNA sequence: TGTGCCAGCAGCCCACCCGAGATCTCCTACGAGCAGTACTTC. The variable domain in full, completed from reference TRBV13 and TRBJ2-7, reads AAGVIQSPRHLIKEKRETATLKCYPIPRHDTVYWYQQGPGQDPQFLISFYEKMQSDKGSIPDRFSAQQFSDYHSELNMSSLELGDSALYFCASSPPEISYEQYFGPGTRLTVT.

This clone was recorded only once. The chain's CDR3 is CAWSASGAYEQFF. As DNA, the CDR3 is TGTGCCTGGAGTGCTAGCGGTGCATATGAGCAGTTCTTC. The chain joins TRBV30 to TRBJ2-1, with 7 bases identical to TRBD2. Germline V gene lookup returns CDR1 GTSNPN and CDR2 SVGIG (reference sequence). V lost 1 base, J lost 8 bases, and 5 bases stayed unmatched. This CDR3 is built from 13 residues.

This sequence joins TRBV7-9 and TRBJ2-2; possibly TRBD1 for D (6 bases). CDR3 length equals 15 residues. V shed 2 bases and J shed 4 bases, with 11 bases lying between them. Germline CDR1 and CDR2: SEHNR and FQNEAQ (reference sequence). The CDR3, as DNA: TGTGCCAGCAGCTTAATTGGGGGCACCACCGGGGAGCTGTTTTTT. Its translation: CASSLIGGTTGELFF.

This clone was detected only a few times. The chain couples TRBV5-6 to TRBJ2-1; 7 bases are a match to TRBD2. The J segment lost 2 bases and the V segment lost 6 bases, leaving 5 bases of the junction unmatched. This CDR3 region has 14 residues. Germline CDR1 SGHDT, CDR2 YYEEEE. The CDR3 DNA reads as TGTGCCAGCATTGGCGGGAGCACCTACAATGAGCAGTTCTTC. Translation: CASIGGSTYNEQFF.

The chain is built from TRBV4-2 and TRBJ1-2; a weak D match, TRBD1 (5 bases). In germline, CDR1 is LGHNA, CDR2 YNFKEQ. The CDR3 is 13 residues long. Between the trimmed V and J ends, which lost 4 bases and 3 bases, there was a span of 9 bases. For the CDR3, the DNA is TGTGCCAGCAGCCCCAGGGTAGACTATGGCTACACCTTC. Protein product: CASSPRVDYGYTF.

The chain joins TRBV13 to TRBJ2-1; TRBD1 matches at 11 bases. Germline assignment: CDR1 PRHDT and CDR2 FYEKMQ (reference sequence). With V trimmed by 4 bases and J by 7 bases, 12 bases remained unmatched. The CDR3 is 17 residues long. CDR3 amino acids: CASSYPSRTGGLNEQFF. CDR3 DNA: TGTGCCAGCAGCTATCCATCAAGGACAGGGGGCTTGAATGAGCAGTTCTTC.

This chain links TRBV4-1 with TRBJ2-7; D gene unclear. Trimming pared 3 bases from V and 1 base from J, leaving 7 bases between. The CDR3 has 13 amino acids. CDR1 and CDR2 from the germline V gene are MGHRA and YSYEKL. CDR3 loop: CASSQVRSYEQYF. As DNA, the CDR3 is TGCGCCAGCAGCCAGGTCCGGTCCTACGAGCAGTACTTC.

The chain has TRBV29-1 and TRBJ1-1; D is perhaps TRBD1 (6 bases). The V end was cut by 7 bases, the J end by 3 bases, with 12 bases between. Germline V gene lookup returns CDR1 SQVTM and CDR2 ANQGSEA. The CDR3 has 12 amino acids. CDR3 nucleotide sequence: TGCAGCGCTAGGGGGATGGACACTGAAGCTTTCTTT. Translating it yields CSARGMDTEAFF.

This chain uses TRBV15 with TRBJ2-2; 13 bases are a match to TRBD2. After removal of 3 bases from V and 0 bases from J, the junction contained 7 bases not matched to a gene. The CDR3 is made up of 19 amino acids. CDR1 LNHNV and CDR2 YYDKDF come from the germline V gene (reference sequence). The CDR3 reads CATSRFGLAGAPNTGELFF. In DNA form, the CDR3 reads TGTGCCACCAGCAGGTTCGGACTAGCGGGGGCCCCGAACACCGGGGAGCTGTTTTTT.

V gene TRBV5-5 combines with J gene TRBJ2-1; 7 bases align to TRBD1. The CDR3 sequence is 14 residues long. Germline assignment: CDR1 SGHKS and CDR2 YYEKEE (reference sequence). Trimming removed 0 bases from V and 7 bases from J; junction bases left unmatched: 4. CDR3 nucleotide sequence: TGTGCCAGCAGCTTGGATCCAGGGGGTAATGAGCAGTTCTTC. Protein sequence: CASSLDPGGNEQFF.

The V gene is TRBV7-8, the J gene TRBJ2-7, with D perhaps TRBD2 (6 bases). The CDR3 has 15 residues. Deletions cut 2 bases from V and 3 bases from J, with 14 bases between. Germline CDR1 and CDR2: SGHVS and FQNEAQ. CDR3 amino acids: CASSLRAGSVYEQYF. The DNA for the CDR3 is TGTGCCAGCAGCTTAAGGGCGGGGAGTGTCTACGAGCAGTACTTC.

This clone was seen just once. CDR3 sequence reads: CASSQEGGHEQFF. DNA of the CDR3: TGCGCCAGCAGCCAAGAAGGAGGCCATGAGCAGTTCTTC. The gene calls are TRBV4-1 and TRBJ2-1, with D possibly matching TRBD2 (5 bases). CDR3 length: 13 amino acids. CDR1 is MGHRA, CDR2 YSYEKL, per germline. The V end was cut by 0 bases, the J end by 8 bases, with 8 bases between.

CDR3 sequence: CASSTPGQGVTDTQYF. CDR3 in DNA: TGTGCCAGCAGCACTCCGGGACAGGGGGTGACAGATACGCAGTATTTT. The chain is built from TRBV7-9 and TRBJ2-3; 11 bases fit TRBD1. V dropped 5 bases and J dropped 3; count of bases not matched to a gene: 7. Germline CDR1 SEHNR, CDR2 FQNEAQ (reference sequence). The CDR3 is 16 amino acids.

This clone was seen a handful of times. The chain links TRBV6-5 to TRBJ2-7; TRBD2 agrees at 10 bases. Germline CDR1 reads MNHEY; CDR2 reads SVGAGI. V lost 5 bases, J lost 1 base, and 2 bases stayed unmatched. This CDR3 is 14 amino acids long. CDR3 sequence: CASSHSGRSYEQYF. The CDR3 DNA sequence: TGTGCCAGCAGTCATAGCGGGAGGTCCTACGAGCAGTACTTC.

The rearrangement links TRBV19 to TRBJ2-2; possible D gene TRBD1, 5 bases. Germline V gene sequence: CDR1 LNHDA, CDR2 SQIVND (reference sequence). The CDR3 is made up of 15 amino acids. The V gene lost 6 bases and the J gene lost 4 bases, with 15 bases spanning the gap. The CDR3 loop reads CASRMHHRLTGELFF. The CDR3 bases are TGTGCCAGTAGAATGCATCACAGGCTCACCGGGGAGCTGTTTTTT.